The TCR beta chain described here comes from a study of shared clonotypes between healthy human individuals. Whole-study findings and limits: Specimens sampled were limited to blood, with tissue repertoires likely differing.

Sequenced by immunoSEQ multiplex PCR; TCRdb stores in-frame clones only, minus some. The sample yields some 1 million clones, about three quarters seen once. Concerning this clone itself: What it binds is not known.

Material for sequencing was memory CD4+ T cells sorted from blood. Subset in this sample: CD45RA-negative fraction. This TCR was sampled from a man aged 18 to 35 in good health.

The CDR3 loop is CASSYGASVLNEQFF. The CDR3 DNA follows: TGTGCCAGCAGTTACGGAGCTAGCGTTCTCAATGAGCAGTTCTTC. The chain couples TRBV6-5 to TRBJ2-1, with a possible D match to TRBD2 (6 bases). The CDR3 spans 15 residues. V was trimmed by 2 bases and J by 6 bases, leaving 14 bases between them. CDR1 is MNHEY, CDR2 SVGAGI, per germline.